A selection of T cell receptor beta chains follows, all from one sample in a study of T-cell memory formation after mild COVID-19. TCRdb reprocessed the 5' RACE reads via MiXCR and lists one record per CDR3 protein. This table has 400,000 to 500,000 distinct CDR3 sequences, 20% appearing once. The specimen was PBMCs or a T cell subset sorted from them (not recorded which). The receptors shown here come from an adult woman who had mild COVID-19 (a few samples of this study predate the infection). Cell type and time point are not known. Both conserved end residues are part of each CDR3. The order of the fields is CDR3 protein, CDR3 DNA, J gene, clone size, V gene, D gene. D genes are given only for firm matches. Clone sizes are given selectively: once, few, many, or a class where the clone is expanded.

CDR3aa: CASSSGQGWETQYF; CDR3nt: TGTGCCAGCTCATCGGGCCAGGGTTGGGAGACCCAGTACTTC; j_gene: TRBJ2-5; abundance: many; v_gene: TRBV18; d_gene: -
CDR3aa: CASSLGGSWANVLTF; CDR3nt: TGTGCCAGCAGCTTGGGAGGAAGCTGGGCCAACGTCCTGACTTTC; j_gene: TRBJ2-6; abundance: -; v_gene: TRBV5-4; d_gene: -
CDR3aa: CASSLGTSGRLSLYNEQFF; CDR3nt: TGTGCCAGCAGCTTAGGGACTAGCGGGAGGCTATCTTTATACAATGAGCAGTTCTTC; j_gene: TRBJ2-1; abundance: -; v_gene: TRBV7-3; d_gene: TRBD2
CDR3aa: CASRRGQGQLSSPLHF; CDR3nt: TGTGCCAGCAGAAGAGGCCAGGGCCAACTCAGCTCACCCCTCCACTTT; j_gene: TRBJ1-6; abundance: -; v_gene: TRBV6-1; d_gene: -
CDR3aa: CASSYDSLPYEQYF; CDR3nt: TGTGCCAGCAGTTACGACAGCCTACCCTACGAGCAGTACTTC; j_gene: TRBJ2-7; abundance: -; v_gene: TRBV6-5; d_gene: -
CDR3aa: CSARSLAAIQSSYNEQFF; CDR3nt: TGCAGTGCTAGATCCCTAGCGGCAATACAGAGCTCCTACAATGAGCAGTTCTTC; j_gene: TRBJ2-1; abundance: few; v_gene: TRBV20-1; d_gene: TRBD2
CDR3aa: CASSQPPGLGGSTDTQYF; CDR3nt: TGCGCCAGCAGCCAACCCCCCGGACTAGGTGGGAGCACAGATACGCAGTATTTT; j_gene: TRBJ2-3; abundance: few; v_gene: TRBV4-1; d_gene: TRBD2
CDR3aa: CASSYPGAYEQYF; CDR3nt: TGCGCCAGCAGCTACCCGGGGGCCTACGAGCAGTACTTC; j_gene: TRBJ2-7; abundance: -; v_gene: TRBV5-1; d_gene: -
CDR3aa: CASSAQYPSTDTQYF; CDR3nt: TGCGCCAGCAGTGCCCAGTACCCTAGCACAGATACGCAGTATTTT; j_gene: TRBJ2-3; abundance: few; v_gene: TRBV10-2; d_gene: -
CDR3aa: CASRGPTAETQYF; CDR3nt: TGTGCCAGCAGAGGGCCTACCGCGGAGACCCAGTACTTC; j_gene: TRBJ2-5; abundance: -; v_gene: TRBV25-1; d_gene: -
CDR3aa: CASRRGGNTEAFF; CDR3nt: TGTGCCAGCAGGAGGGGGGGAAACACTGAAGCTTTCTTT; j_gene: TRBJ1-1; abundance: -; v_gene: TRBV11-2; d_gene: -
CDR3aa: CASRPGARTDTQYF; CDR3nt: TGTGCCAGCAGACCGGGGGCCCGAACAGATACGCAGTATTTT; j_gene: TRBJ2-3; abundance: once; v_gene: TRBV5-4; d_gene: -
CDR3aa: CASSEIGNRAPLYGYTF; CDR3nt: TGTGCCAGCAGTGAAATCGGAAACCGGGCACCCCTTTATGGCTACACCTTC; j_gene: TRBJ1-2; abundance: -; v_gene: TRBV2; d_gene: -
CDR3aa: CASRPSSGVGREAFF; CDR3nt: TGTGCCAGCAGACCCAGTTCGGGGGTGGGTAGGGAAGCTTTCTTT; j_gene: TRBJ1-1; abundance: few; v_gene: TRBV6-5; d_gene: -
CDR3aa: CSVGTGTIYEQYF; CDR3nt: TGCAGCGTTGGGACTGGGACCATATACGAGCAGTACTTC; j_gene: TRBJ2-7; abundance: -; v_gene: TRBV29-1; d_gene: -
CDR3aa: CASSPRVRGQDEQYF; CDR3nt: TGTGCCAGCAGCCCTCGGGTCAGGGGGCAGGACGAGCAGTACTTC; j_gene: TRBJ2-7; abundance: few; v_gene: TRBV9; d_gene: TRBD1
CDR3aa: CASSKGSLNTEAFF; CDR3nt: TGTGCCAGTAGTAAGGGCAGTTTGAACACTGAAGCTTTCTTT; j_gene: TRBJ1-1; abundance: -; v_gene: TRBV19; d_gene: -
CDR3aa: CASSLSPTGSYEQYF; CDR3nt: TGTGCCAGCAGTTTATCCCCGACAGGGAGCTACGAGCAGTACTTC; j_gene: TRBJ2-7; abundance: -; v_gene: TRBV27; d_gene: TRBD1
CDR3aa: CASSPRSSTDTQYF; CDR3nt: TGTGCCAGCAGTCCGAGGAGTAGCACAGATACGCAGTATTTT; j_gene: TRBJ2-3; abundance: many; v_gene: TRBV12-3/TRBV12-4; d_gene: -
CDR3aa: CASSLGPGDRNEQFF; CDR3nt: TGTGCCAGCAGTTTGGGTCCGGGGGACCGGAATGAGCAGTTCTTC; j_gene: TRBJ2-1; abundance: few; v_gene: TRBV12-3/TRBV12-4; d_gene: -
CDR3aa: CASSHASADTQYF; CDR3nt: TGTGCCAGCAGCCATGCCTCCGCAGATACGCAGTATTTT; j_gene: TRBJ2-3; abundance: few; v_gene: TRBV4-2; d_gene: -
CDR3aa: CASSRGVRDISYEQYF; CDR3nt: TGCGCCAGCAGCCGGGGGGTTAGGGACATCTCCTACGAGCAGTACTTC; j_gene: TRBJ2-7; abundance: few; v_gene: TRBV5-1; d_gene: -
CDR3aa: CASSSRAGSETQYF; CDR3nt: TGCGCCAGCAGTTCAAGAGCGGGGTCGGAGACCCAGTACTTC; j_gene: TRBJ2-5; abundance: few; v_gene: TRBV5-1; d_gene: TRBD2
CDR3aa: CASSSTGELFF; CDR3nt: TGTGCCAGCAGTTCCACCGGGGAGCTGTTTTTT; j_gene: TRBJ2-2; abundance: many; v_gene: TRBV7-9; d_gene: -
CDR3aa: CATSDPGPLSETQYF; CDR3nt: TGTGCCACCAGTGATCCGGGACCGCTCTCGGAGACCCAGTACTTC; j_gene: TRBJ2-5; abundance: few; v_gene: TRBV24-1; d_gene: -
CDR3aa: CASRMGNYEQYF; CDR3nt: TGTGCCAGCAGAATGGGAAACTACGAGCAGTACTTC; j_gene: TRBJ2-7; abundance: few; v_gene: TRBV6-2/TRBV6-3; d_gene: -
CDR3aa: CSATEGASNQPQHF; CDR3nt: TGCAGTGCTACTGAGGGGGCGTCCAATCAGCCCCAGCATTTT; j_gene: TRBJ1-5; abundance: -; v_gene: TRBV20-1; d_gene: TRBD1
CDR3aa: CSVEEVKGLYTEAFF; CDR3nt: TGCAGCGTTGAAGAAGTAAAGGGGTTGTACACTGAAGCTTTCTTT; j_gene: TRBJ1-1; abundance: -; v_gene: TRBV29-1; d_gene: -
CDR3aa: CASSFGQGLNNEQFF; CDR3nt: TGTGCCAGCAGCTTCGGACAGGGTCTTAACAATGAGCAGTTCTTC; j_gene: TRBJ2-1; abundance: few; v_gene: TRBV7-9; d_gene: TRBD1
CDR3aa: CATSDRGQGARETQYF; CDR3nt: TGTGCCACCAGTGATCGAGGACAGGGGGCTCGAGAGACCCAGTACTTC; j_gene: TRBJ2-5; abundance: few; v_gene: TRBV24-1; d_gene: TRBD1
CDR3aa: CASSLGGMDTEAFF; CDR3nt: TGTGCCAGCAGCTTGGGAGGGATGGACACTGAAGCTTTCTTT; j_gene: TRBJ1-1; abundance: few; v_gene: TRBV7-9; d_gene: -
CDR3aa: CASSQARSGLSTDTQYF; CDR3nt: TGTGCCAGCAGCCAAGCACGGAGCGGGCTAAGCACAGATACGCAGTATTTT; j_gene: TRBJ2-3; abundance: few; v_gene: TRBV4-2; d_gene: -
CDR3aa: CASIREGSEISTDTQYF; CDR3nt: TGTGCCAGCATCAGGGAGGGGTCAGAAATATCCACAGATACGCAGTATTTT; j_gene: TRBJ2-3; abundance: -; v_gene: TRBV7-9; d_gene: TRBD2
CDR3aa: CASSFFTNPMNTEAFF; CDR3nt: TGTGCCAGCAGCTTTTTTACAAATCCCATGAACACTGAAGCTTTCTTT; j_gene: TRBJ1-1; abundance: -; v_gene: TRBV11-1; d_gene: -
CDR3aa: CASSEEGAYSYEQYF; CDR3nt: TGTGCCAGCAGTGAAGAGGGGGCCTATTCCTACGAGCAGTACTTC; j_gene: TRBJ2-7; abundance: -; v_gene: TRBV6-1; d_gene: TRBD1
CDR3aa: CASSPQIPHNEQFF; CDR3nt: TGTGCCAGCAGCCCCCAAATCCCTCACAATGAGCAGTTCTTC; j_gene: TRBJ2-1; abundance: few; v_gene: TRBV12-3/TRBV12-4; d_gene: -